These 13 T cell receptor beta chains were sequenced from one sample in a study of T cells after posttransplantation cyclophosphamide. Libraries were prepared by immunoSEQ multiplex PCR; TCRdb keeps only in-frame clonotypes and omits some of them. There are approximately 6,600 clones in the sample; approximately 84% occur only once, and 27% lies in the top ten. A marrow graft followed busulfan-fludarabine conditioning, with cyclophosphamide on days +3 and +4. Sequences were derived from CD8+ T cells sorted from PBMCs, sampled around 1,300 days after allogeneic stem cell transplant with posttransplant cyclophosphamide. The receptors here all came from a female patient aged 50-65 years who received an allogeneic stem cell transplant from a related donor, was CMV-positive, and had no GVHD. Some T cells could come from the graft donor.

This chain uses TRBV25-1 with TRBJ2-2, with 7 bases identical to TRBD1. V shed 7 bases, J shed 6 bases, and the junction held 8 bases outside the gene matches. This CDR3 is 14 amino acids long. The V gene's germline CDR1 is MGHDK and CDR2 SYGVNS. CDR3 sequence reads: CASTDREGSGELFF. In nucleotides, the CDR3 is TGTGCCAGCACCGACAGGGAAGGGTCCGGGGAGCTGTTTTTT.

The chain recombines TRBV4-1 with TRBJ2-7; 8 positions agree with TRBD2. Losses at the gene ends were 3 bases for V and 3 bases for J; bases not matched to a gene: 7. The CDR3 loop spans 15 amino acids. Germline V lookup: CDR1 MGHRA, CDR2 YSYEKL. CDR3 residues: CASSQIAGTGYEQYF. CDR3 nucleotide sequence: TGCGCCAGCAGCCAGATAGCGGGGACCGGCTACGAGCAGTACTTC.

DNA for the CDR3: TGTGCCAGCAGTCGGGGACTAGCTCTTTCCACAGATACGCAGTATTTT. Translation: CASSRGLALSTDTQYF. The chain couples TRBV27 to TRBJ2-3, with 9 bases identical to TRBD2. The CDR3 has 16 residues. Germline V gene sequence: CDR1 MNHEY, CDR2 SMNVEV (reference sequence). V gave up 5 bases and J gave up 2 bases; unmatched junction bases: 8.

The V gene is TRBV6-6, the J gene TRBJ2-7, with TRBD2 matching 14 bases. This CDR3 has 15 amino acids. Germline V CDR1 and CDR2: MNHNY, SVGAGI (reference sequence). J lost 6 bases, V lost 7 bases, and 8 bases had no gene match. CDR3 in amino acids: CASTPGLAGASEQYF. The CDR3 coding sequence is TGTGCCAGCACCCCGGGACTAGCGGGAGCTTCCGAGCAGTACTTC.

This rearrangement joins TRBV4-2 to TRBJ2-1; 11 bases agree with TRBD2. The ends lost 3 bases at V and 5 bases at J; junction bases unmatched: 3. The CDR3 has 15 amino acids. Germline-derived CDR1 and CDR2 are LGHNA and YNFKEQ. The CDR3: CASSQVLAGDNEQFF. The CDR3 DNA is TGTGCCAGCAGCCAGGTACTAGCGGGGGACAATGAGCAGTTCTTC.

V is TRBV19 and J is TRBJ2-1, with D possibly matching TRBD2 (6 bases). Germline V gene lookup returns CDR1 LNHDA and CDR2 SQIVND (reference sequence). Deletions cut 2 bases from V and 6 bases from J, with 8 bases between. This CDR3 spans 13 amino acids. CDR3 sequence: CASSIFGGNEQFF. The CDR3 bases are TGTGCCAGTAGTATATTCGGGGGCAATGAGCAGTTCTTC.

The chain recombines TRBV19 with TRBJ2-7; 9 bases are shared with TRBD2. The trim removed 5 bases at V and 4 bases at J, leaving 3 bases unmatched. This CDR3 region has 13 residues. Germline values: CDR1 LNHDA, CDR2 SQIVND (reference sequence). The CDR3 protein is CASSDLAGYEQYF. CDR3 nucleotide sequence: TGTGCCAGTAGTGACCTAGCGGGATACGAGCAGTACTTC.

CDR3 in DNA: TGCGCCAGCAGCTCCTGGACAGATAACGAAAAACTGTTTTTT. The encoded protein is CASSSWTDNEKLFF. This chain connects TRBV5-1 to TRBJ1-4, with D perhaps matching TRBD1 (6 bases). Germline V gene lookup returns CDR1 SGHRS and CDR2 YFSETQ. Deletions cut 3 bases from V and 8 bases from J, with 14 bases between. This CDR3 contains 14 residues.

The chain joins TRBV6-5 to TRBJ2-1; TRBD1 is a possible D gene (5 bases). Looked up from germline, CDR1 is MNHEY and CDR2 is SVGAGI. The CDR3 runs 13 residues. Between the trimmed V and J ends, which lost 1 base and 6 bases, there was a span of 7 bases. The chain's CDR3 is CASSYWGGNEQFF. For the CDR3, the DNA is TGTGCCAGCAGTTACTGGGGCGGCAATGAGCAGTTCTTC.

CDR3 residues: CASSWDYSGYTF. The CDR3 nucleotides read TGTGCCAGCAGCTGGGACTATTCGGGCTACACCTTC. The V gene is TRBV5-4, the J gene TRBJ1-2; maybe TRBD1 (5 bases). Germline CDR1 is SGHNT and CDR2 is YYREEE (reference sequence). Trimming took 3 bases from V and 8 from J, leaving 11 bases between them. This CDR3 is built from 12 residues. The entire variable domain, with the rest obtained from reference TRBV5-4 and TRBJ1-2, is as follows: ETGVTQSPTHLIKTRGQQVTLRCSSQSGHNTVSWYQQALGQGPQFIFQYYREEENGRGNFPPRFSGLQFPNYSSELNVNALELDDSALYLCASSWDYSGYTFGSGTRLTVV.

The chain joins TRBV27 to TRBJ2-3; 8 bases are a match to TRBD2. The CDR3 extends over 16 amino acids. The V gene end was trimmed by 7 bases and the J gene end by 2 bases; junction bases not matched to a gene: 11. Germline lookup yields CDR1 MNHEY and CDR2 SMNVEV (reference sequence). The CDR3 DNA is TGTGCCAGCACCCACATAGCGGGGCCTTTCACAGATACGCAGTATTTT. Translating gives CASTHIAGPFTDTQYF.

The rearrangement links TRBV19 to TRBJ2-3; no reliable D call. The CDR3 covers 11 residues. Germline CDR1 LNHDA, CDR2 SQIVND (reference sequence). V dropped 10 bases and J dropped 6 bases, with 11 bases sitting between them. CDR3 sequence reads: CATLNWDTQYF. Here the CDR3 DNA reads TGTGCCACTCTGAACTGGGATACGCAGTATTTT.

The V call is TRBV4-3, the J call TRBJ2-1; 9 nucleotides match TRBD2. The CDR3 covers 19 residues. Unmatched junction bases numbered 10, after V lost 1 base and J lost 0 bases. CDR1 and CDR2 from the germline V gene are LGHNA and YSLEER. CDR3: CASSQVRREGFSSYNEQFF. The CDR3 DNA is TGCGCCAGCAGCCAAGTTAGGCGGGAGGGATTCAGCTCCTACAATGAGCAGTTCTTC.